This note documents a single T cell receptor beta chain sequence. Its antigen is currently unknown. Genomic DNA, the template, was used for profiling of the TCR beta VDJ and CDR3. MiXCR, run by TCRdb on the reads, gives a single entry per CDR3 protein. The sample has 400,000 to 450,000 distinct CDR3 sequences; 65% to 75% are singletons. This sample was included in a study of CD8+CD57+ T cells in acquired aplastic anemia. Across the whole study: Across the sorted CD4+ and CD8+ cells, DNA amounts averaged about 3.1 ug. CD4+ cell libraries from healthy donors averaged around 11 million reads. Study-level results: Between the patient and control groups, CD8+ Simpson's diversity did not differ significantly.

V lost 6 bases and J 1 base, leaving 12 bases between the germline ends. Per germline, CDR1 MNHNS and CDR2 SASEGT. This CDR3 has 14 residues. The chain links TRBV6-1 to TRBJ1-1, with D maybe TRBD1 (6 bases). Material for sequencing was sorted CD4+, CD8+, or CD8+CD57+ T cells (not recorded which) from PBMCs. The sequence was collected from a human donor in good health, serving as a control. As DNA, the CDR3 is TGTGCCAGCAGCGTTGGGGGGCAGAACACTGAAGCTTTCTTT. This translates into CASSVGGQNTEAFF.